This T cell receptor (beta chain) was identified in a study of identical twins. This clonotype was found a few times. No donor was unhealthy or non-Caucasian. TCRdb ran MiXCR on the 5' RACE reads and lists one entry per CDR3 protein. The data show approximately 700,000 distinct CDR3 sequences, with roughly 20% seen just once and about an eighth held by the top ten. V lost 4 bases to trimming and J lost 2 bases, with 19 bases between them. CDR1 and CDR2 (germline): SGDLS, YYNGEE. The CDR3 runs 16 residues. The sample also formed part of further work on T cells expressing NK-cell markers. From that second work: The TCR beta repertoires originated in sorted CD3+CD56+NKG2C+, CD3+CD56+NKG2C- and CD3+CD56-NKG2C+ T cells.

The sequence was obtained from a woman between 18 and 30 years old in good health. This chain uses TRBV9 with TRBJ2-7; tentative D call: TRBD1 (7 bases). The sequencing input was PBMCs. The CDR3 bases are TGTGCCAGCAGCCCCATCCCGAGCAGGGGGGCCTACGAGCAGTACTTC. Translated: CASSPIPSRGAYEQYF.